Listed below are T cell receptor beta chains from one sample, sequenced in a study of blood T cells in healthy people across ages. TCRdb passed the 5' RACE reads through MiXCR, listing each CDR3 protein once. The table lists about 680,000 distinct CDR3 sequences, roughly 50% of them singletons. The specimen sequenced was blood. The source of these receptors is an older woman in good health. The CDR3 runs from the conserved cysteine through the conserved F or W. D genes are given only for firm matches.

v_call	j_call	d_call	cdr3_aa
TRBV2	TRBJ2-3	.	CASSGWADTQYF
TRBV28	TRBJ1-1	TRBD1	CASSFPGQGAEAFF
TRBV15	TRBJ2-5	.	CATSRGEKETQYF
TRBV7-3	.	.	CASSVMPASDEQYF
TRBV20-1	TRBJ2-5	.	CSALTGETQYF
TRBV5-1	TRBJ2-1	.	CASSLADGGRSLFF
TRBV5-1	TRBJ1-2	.	CASSDGQYYGYTF
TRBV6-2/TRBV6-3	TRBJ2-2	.	CASKDTGELFF
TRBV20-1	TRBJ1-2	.	CSAVGASYGYTF
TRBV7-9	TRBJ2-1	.	CASGMGREVSNEQFF
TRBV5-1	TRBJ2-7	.	CASSLARSGGYEQYF
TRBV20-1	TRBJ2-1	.	CSARDPGTIHEQFF
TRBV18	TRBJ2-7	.	CASSRLEFGSYEQYF
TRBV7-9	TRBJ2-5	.	CASSRFGGSQETQYF
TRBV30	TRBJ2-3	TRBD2	CAWRRSGRDTQYF
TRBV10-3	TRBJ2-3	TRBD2	CAISAAGAGGLGSTDTQYF
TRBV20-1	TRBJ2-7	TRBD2	CSAPPSASGSYEQYF
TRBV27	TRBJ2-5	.	CASSLSPGGRGETQYF
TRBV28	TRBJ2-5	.	CASSLRYNEQYF
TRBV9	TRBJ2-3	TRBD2	CASSVALAGGLSTDTQYF
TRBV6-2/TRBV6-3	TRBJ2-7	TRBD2	CASSYRRSGRTYEQYF
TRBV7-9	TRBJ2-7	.	CASSLGLRFEQYF
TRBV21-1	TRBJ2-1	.	CASSKEASGRAKHEQFF
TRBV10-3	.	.	CASSYGFYDEQYF
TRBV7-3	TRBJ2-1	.	CASSPSGGPVGSYNEQFF
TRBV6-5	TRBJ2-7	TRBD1	CAGSSFGQGEQYF